This T cell receptor (beta chain) is from a study of molecular identifiers for immune sequencing clone quantification. Findings of the study overall: The study reportedly detected spiked Jurkat TCR RNA from one cell among 990,000 or so naive cells.

TCR libraries were built in bulk with a published protocol and specific TCR primers. TCRdb re-derived calls from the PCR reads in MiXCR, one entry per CDR3 protein. The sample includes 65,000 to 70,000 distinct CDR3 sequences, roughly 20% of them seen just once. CDR3 size: 15 residues. CDR1 is MDHEN, CDR2 SYDVKM, per germline. Trimming shortened V by 3 bases and J by 2 bases, and 12 bases separated the two germline ends. When naive CD8 T cells were sorted, they were gated as CD8+CD4-CCR7+CD45RA+. This clonotype was detected many times. What it recognizes is unknown. Sequencing was done on a sample of naive CD8+ T cells from blood, with Jurkat cell RNA spiked in. Subset: FACS-sorted CD8+CD4-CCR7+CD45RA+ naive T cells. The sequence derives from a human donor in good health. Some libraries in this study had Jurkat cell RNA spiked in. The rearrangement joins TRBV28 to TRBJ2-3, with D hard to call. The CDR3 region is CASSFSPGDTDTQYF. CDR3 bases: TGTGCCAGCAGTTTTTCTCCGGGTGACACAGATACGCAGTATTTT. Full variable domain (remainder filled in from reference TRBV28 and TRBJ2-3): DVKVTQSSRYLVKRTGEKVFLECVQDMDHENMFWYRQDPGLGLRLIYFSYDVKMKEKGDIPEGYSVSREKKERFSLILESASTNQTSMYLCASSFSPGDTDTQYFGPGTRLTVL.